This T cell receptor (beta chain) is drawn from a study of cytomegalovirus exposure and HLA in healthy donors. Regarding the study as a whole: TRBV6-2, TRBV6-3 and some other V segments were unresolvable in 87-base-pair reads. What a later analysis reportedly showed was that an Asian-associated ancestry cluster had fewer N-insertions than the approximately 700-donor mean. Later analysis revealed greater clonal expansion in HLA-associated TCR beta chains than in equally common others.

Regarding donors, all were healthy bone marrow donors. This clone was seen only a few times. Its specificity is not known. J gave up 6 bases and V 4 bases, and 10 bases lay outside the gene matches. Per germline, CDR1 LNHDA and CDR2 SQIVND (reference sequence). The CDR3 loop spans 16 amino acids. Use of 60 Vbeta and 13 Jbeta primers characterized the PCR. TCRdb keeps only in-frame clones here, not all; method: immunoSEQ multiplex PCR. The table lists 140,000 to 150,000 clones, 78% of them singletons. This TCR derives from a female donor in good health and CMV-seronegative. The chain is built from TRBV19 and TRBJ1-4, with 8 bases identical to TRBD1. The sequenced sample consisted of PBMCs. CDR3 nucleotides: TGTGCCAGTAGTACGAATCCCGGGACAGGATATGAAAAACTGTTTTTT. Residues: CASSTNPGTGYEKLFF.